The 30 T cell receptor beta chains below come from one sample, sequenced in a study of blood T cell repertoires in COVID-19. Here immunoSEQ multiplex PCR was the method, and the copy in TCRdb shows in-frame clones only, minus some. Here the sample spans 200,000 or so clones, approximately 91% being singletons. The specimen was peripheral blood. The receptors were sampled from a man in his 70s with active or convalescent COVID-19.

The chain carries TRBV7-9 and TRBJ2-2; maybe TRBD2 (6 bases). V lost 2 bases to trimming and J lost 7 bases, with 14 bases between them. The germline CDR1 and CDR2 sequences are SEHNR and FQNEAQ (reference sequence). The CDR3 totals 15 residues. The CDR3 is CASSLTPGGVGELFF. The CDR3 DNA is TGTGCCAGCAGCTTAACCCCCGGAGGGGTCGGGGAGCTGTTTTTT.

There are a few counts of this clone. CDR3 in amino acids: CASSLGGSGNQPQHF. Here the CDR3 DNA reads TGCGCCAGCAGCTTGGGCGGGTCGGGCAATCAGCCCCAGCATTTT. The J gene is TRBJ1-5, the V gene TRBV5-1, with unresolved D. The CDR3 runs to 15 residues. Germline lookup yields CDR1 SGHRS and CDR2 YFSETQ. The V and J ends lost 0 bases and 2 bases respectively, with 9 bases between them. The complete variable domain, with remaining parts taken from reference TRBV5-1 and TRBJ1-5, reads KAGVTQTPRYLIKTRGQQVTLSCSPISGHRSVSWYQQTPGQGLQFLFEYFSETQRNKGNFPGRFSGRQFSNSRSEMNVSTLELGDSALYLCASSLGGSGNQPQHFGDGTRLSIL.

The chain is built from TRBV7-2 and TRBJ1-5, with 8 bases aligning to TRBD1. The CDR3 totals 16 residues. V was clipped by 1 base and J by 6 bases; unmatched bases: 8. Germline V gene sequence: CDR1 SGHTA, CDR2 FQGNSA. CDR3 sequence (DNA): TGTGCCAGCAGCTTAGAAGGGGGACAGGCTCGTCAGCCCCAGCATTTT. As protein: CASSLEGGQARQPQHF.

The chain uses TRBV2 and TRBJ2-3; TRBD2 matches 8 bases. After removal of 7 bases from V and 0 bases from J, the junction contained 3 bases not matched to a gene. There are 14 residues in the CDR3. Germline values: CDR1 SNHLY, CDR2 FYNNEI. The CDR3 loop is CASTAGASTDTQYF. CDR3 nucleotide sequence: TGTGCCAGCACAGCGGGAGCTAGCACAGATACGCAGTATTTT.

J is TRBJ2-1 and V is TRBV12-3 or TRBV12-4, with D possibly TRBD1 on 6 matching bases. Trimming removed 5 bases at V and 4 bases at J, with 9 bases between. The CDR3 has 13 residues. The CDR3 here is CASSRGQYNEQFF. CDR3 nucleotide sequence: TGTGCCAGCAGTCGCGGACAGTACAATGAGCAGTTCTTC.

This clone was found once. The chain is built from TRBV11-2 and TRBJ2-1; unclear D gene. CDR3 length: 13 residues. V gave up 5 bases and J gave up 9 bases, with 14 bases separating them. In germline, CDR1 is SGHAT, CDR2 FQNNGV. CDR3: CASSDLLGAEQFF. CDR3 nucleotides: TGTGCCAGCAGCGACCTCTTGGGCGCTGAGCAGTTCTTC. The full variable domain, its missing parts supplied by reference TRBV11-2 and TRBJ2-1, is EAGVAQSPRYKIIEKRQSVAFWCNPISGHATLYWYQQILGQGPKLLIQFQNNGVVDDSQLPKDRFSAERLKGVDSTLKIQPAKLEDSAVYLCASSDLLGAEQFFGPGTRLTVL.

The chain has TRBV7-9 and TRBJ2-7; a possible D gene is TRBD2 (5 bases). The CDR3 runs 12 residues. Trimming cost V 5 bases and J 5 bases, with 10 bases left between them. CDR1 and CDR2 (germline): SEHNR, FQNEAQ (reference sequence). CDR3 loop: CASSQAGHEQYF. The CDR3 DNA reads TGTGCCAGCAGCCAGGCGGGCCACGAGCAGTACTTC.

The V gene is TRBV6-6, the J gene TRBJ1-5; D not certain. V lost 6 bases and J lost 6, with 12 bases in between. The length of the CDR3 is 13 residues. CDR1 and CDR2 from the germline V gene are MNHNY and SVGAGI (reference sequence). This CDR3 reads CASSRVVGQPQHF. CDR3 in DNA: TGTGCCAGCAGCCGGGTGGTGGGTCAGCCCCAGCATTTT.

This clone has only one observation. This chain connects TRBV5-6 to TRBJ1-2; tentatively, D is TRBD1 (5 bases). This CDR3 comprises 15 residues. The germline CDR1 and CDR2 sequences are SGHDT and YYEEEE. With 0 bases removed from V and 4 bases from J, the gap between germline ends came to 13 bases. The CDR3 here is CASSLANQGSYGYTF. In nucleotides, the CDR3 is TGTGCCAGCAGCTTGGCCAATCAGGGTTCCTATGGCTACACCTTC. Supplemented by reference TRBV5-6 and TRBJ1-2, the full variable domain reads DAGVTQSPTHLIKTRGQQVTLRCSPKSGHDTVSWYQQALGQGPQFIFQYYEEEERQRGNFPDRFSGHQFPNYSSELNVNALLLGDSALYLCASSLANQGSYGYTFGSGTRLTVV.

The gene calls are TRBV19 and TRBJ2-3; D is unresolved. CDR1 is LNHDA and CDR2 is SQIVND in the germline V gene (reference sequence). The CDR3 spans 14 residues. V lost 2 bases and J lost 0, with 6 bases in between. CDR3 sequence reads: CASSIFISTDTQYF. The CDR3 bases are TGTGCCAGTAGTATATTTATAAGCACAGATACGCAGTATTTT.

The V gene is TRBV7-2, the J gene TRBJ2-7; D is perhaps TRBD1 (5 bases). This CDR3 has 14 amino acids. The V end was cut by 0 bases, the J end by 5 bases, with 11 bases between. The germline gives CDR1 SGHTA, CDR2 FQGNSA. This CDR3 reads CASSLAQGAHEQYF. Here the CDR3 DNA reads TGTGCCAGCAGCTTAGCGCAGGGTGCCCACGAGCAGTACTTC.

The chain is built from TRBV19 and TRBJ2-7, with 9 positions matching TRBD1. This CDR3 is built from 14 residues. The trim removed 5 bases at V and 0 bases at J, leaving 2 bases unmatched. CDR1 is LNHDA, CDR2 SQIVND, per germline (reference sequence). Here the CDR3 DNA reads TGTGCCAGTAGTCGGGACAGGGACTCCTACGAGCAGTACTTC. Encoded protein: CASSRDRDSYEQYF.

The V gene is TRBV12-3 or TRBV12-4, the J gene TRBJ1-1; D is perhaps TRBD1 (6 bases). V lost 6 bases and J lost 3, with 11 bases in between. The length of the CDR3 is 13 residues. CDR3 residues: CASRRGGYTEAFF. Here the CDR3 DNA reads TGTGCCAGCAGGAGAGGGGGTTACACTGAAGCTTTCTTT.

The chain joins TRBV30 to TRBJ2-5; 8 bases fit TRBD2. CDR3 length: 15 amino acids. With 2 bases clipped from V and 9 bases from J, the junction kept 14 bases outside the gene matches. In germline, CDR1 is GTSNPN, CDR2 SVGIG (reference sequence). In DNA form, the CDR3 reads TGTGCCTGGAGTCCCCGGGGGGGCCTTCGATTGGCCCAGTACTTC. Translation gives CAWSPRGGLRLAQYF.

This chain connects TRBV10-2 to TRBJ1-2, with TRBD1 matching 7 bases. The CDR3 totals 15 residues. Trimming at V came to 1 base and at J to 3 bases, leaving 5 bases not matched to a gene. Germline lookup yields CDR1 WSHSY and CDR2 SAAADI. CDR3: CASSELDRKYYGYTF. The CDR3 coding sequence is TGCGCCAGCAGTGAGTTGGACAGGAAGTACTATGGCTACACCTTC.

The chain links TRBV19 to TRBJ1-6; no reliable D call. The CDR3 contains 13 residues. CDR1 and CDR2 (germline): LNHDA, SQIVND (reference sequence). V lost 5 bases, J lost 13 bases, and 15 bases lay in between. The chain's CDR3 is CASSLGQVSPLHF. The DNA of the CDR3 is TGTGCCAGTAGTTTGGGCCAGGTGTCGCCCCTCCACTTT.

This clone was recorded once. The V and J genes are TRBV3-1 (or the pseudogene TRBV3-2) and TRBJ1-2; D not resolved. V lost 0 bases to trimming and J lost 3 bases, with 20 bases between them. The CDR3 is made up of 18 amino acids. From germline, CDR1 is LGHDT and CDR2 YNNKEL (reference sequence). The CDR3 DNA sequence: TGTGCCAGCAGCCAAGAACCACCCATACGGCGGGCCTACTATGGCTACACCTTC. This translates into CASSQEPPIRRAYYGYTF.

The rearrangement links TRBV7-2 to TRBJ2-1; 7 bases line up with TRBD2. Unmatched junction bases numbered 4, after V lost 1 base and J lost 1 base. Per the germline V gene, CDR1 is SGHTA and CDR2 is FQGNSA. This CDR3 contains 16 residues. CDR3 coding DNA: TGTGCCAGCAGCTTAGGCCCAGCGGGGTCCTACAATGAGCAGTTCTTC. Amino acids: CASSLGPAGSYNEQFF.

The V and J genes are TRBV6-6 and TRBJ2-5; TRBD2 matches at 9 bases. Looked up from germline, CDR1 is MNHNY and CDR2 is SVGAGI (reference sequence). This CDR3 is built from 16 residues. J lost 3 bases, V lost 0 bases, and 5 bases had no gene match. CDR3 in amino acids: CASSYSGASGEETQYF. Here the CDR3 DNA reads TGTGCCAGCAGTTACTCGGGGGCTAGCGGGGAAGAGACCCAGTACTTC.

This clone was observed a few times. This chain uses TRBV6-2 or TRBV6-3 with TRBJ1-6; 10 bases are shared with TRBD1. The CDR3 has 17 amino acids. V dropped 4 bases and J dropped 5; count of bases not matched to a gene: 8. Germline V CDR1 and CDR2: MNHEY, SVGEGT. The CDR3 protein is CASSSGQGVRHNSPLHF. The CDR3 DNA is TGTGCCAGCAGTTCCGGACAGGGGGTCAGACATAATTCACCCCTCCACTTT.

V and J are TRBV2 and TRBJ2-2; D unclear. The length of the CDR3 is 16 residues. Germline loops: CDR1 SNHLY, CDR2 FYNNEI. V shed 2 bases and J shed 0 bases, with 10 bases lying between them. The CDR3 loop is CASSERRGANTGELFF. Here the CDR3 DNA reads TGTGCCAGCAGTGAAAGAAGAGGAGCGAACACCGGGGAGCTGTTTTTT.

This chain joins TRBV5-4 and TRBJ2-1; D is perhaps TRBD1 (5 bases). V lost 4 bases and J 6 bases, leaving 5 bases between the germline ends. Germline CDR1 is SGHNT and CDR2 is YYREEE (reference sequence). The CDR3 contains 11 residues. The CDR3 here is CASSRGNEQFF. CDR3 coding DNA: TGTGCCAGCAGCAGGGGCAATGAGCAGTTCTTC.

The chain has TRBV27 and TRBJ1-2; 8 nucleotides align to TRBD1. The CDR3 length is 13 residues. Germline loops: CDR1 MNHEY, CDR2 SMNVEV (reference sequence). The trim removed 3 bases at V and 6 bases at J, leaving 3 bases unmatched. The CDR3 coding sequence is TGTGCCAGCAGTTTGCAGGGGGCTCATGGCTACACCTTC. It is translated as CASSLQGAHGYTF.

This clone was picked up one time. This sequence joins TRBV2 and TRBJ2-6; D unclear. The germline gives CDR1 SNHLY, CDR2 FYNNEI. The CDR3 totals 17 residues. The V end lost 4 bases, the J end lost 0 bases, and 13 bases lay between the germline ends. CDR3 in amino acids: CASSAGALRSGANVLTF. Here the CDR3 DNA reads TGTGCCAGCAGTGCCGGAGCGCTCCGCTCTGGGGCCAACGTCCTGACTTTC.

The chain employs TRBV10-3 and TRBJ1-1; D is perhaps TRBD1 (6 bases). V lost 7 bases and J lost 0, with 9 bases in between. The CDR3 has 13 residues. Germline values: CDR1 ENHRY, CDR2 SYGVKD. The CDR3, as DNA: TGTGCCATCAATGGGGACATGAACACTGAAGCTTTCTTT. Its protein is CAINGDMNTEAFF.

The chain recombines TRBV6-5 with TRBJ2-4; D ambiguous. This CDR3 contains 15 residues. Germline values: CDR1 MNHEY, CDR2 SVGAGI. The ends were cut back, 9 bases at V and 3 bases at J, with 18 bases in the middle. The CDR3 nucleotides are TGTGCCAGTCGTTCCCCCGGTATTGACAAAAACATTCAGTACTTC. Its translation is CASRSPGIDKNIQYF.

The chain carries TRBV6-2 or TRBV6-3 and TRBJ1-6; D might be TRBD1 (6 bases). Trimming cost V 6 bases and J 7 bases, with 16 bases left between them. The germline V gene has CDR1 MNHEY and CDR2 SVGEGT. This CDR3 is 15 amino acids long. CDR3 bases: TGTGCCAGCAGCCTCTCAACAGGGTCCAATTCACCCCTCCACTTT. Its protein is CASSLSTGSNSPLHF.

The chain couples TRBV7-6 to TRBJ1-4; D may be TRBD1 (6 bases). CDR1 and CDR2 from the germline V gene are SGHVS and FNYEAQ. The CDR3 is made up of 14 amino acids. Deletions cut 5 bases from V and 5 bases from J, with 12 bases between. DNA of the CDR3: TGTGCCAGCAGCCCGGGACACGGGAATGAAAAACTGTTTTTT. As protein: CASSPGHGNEKLFF. Combining the CDR3 with reference TRBV7-6 and TRBJ1-4 gives the whole variable domain GAGVSQSPRYKVTKRGQDVALRCDPISGHVSLYWYRQALGQGPEFLTYFNYEAQQDKSGLPNDRFSAERPEGSISTLTIQRTEQRDSAMYRCASSPGHGNEKLFFGSGTQLSVL.

This chain uses TRBV25-1 with TRBJ2-7; D call uncertain. The CDR3 runs 14 residues. In germline, CDR1 is MGHDK, CDR2 SYGVNS. Trimming took off 4 bases at V and 2 bases at J, with 12 bases between the two ends. Here the CDR3 reads CASSAHSYPYEQYF. Here the CDR3 DNA reads TGTGCCAGCAGTGCCCACAGCTACCCCTACGAGCAGTACTTC.

The chain uses TRBV7-8 and TRBJ1-5; 9 bases agree with TRBD1. This CDR3 region has 15 residues. CDR1 and CDR2 from the germline V gene are SGHVS and FQNEAQ. J lost 6 bases, V lost 0 bases, and 3 bases had no gene match. CDR3 DNA: TGTGCCAGCAGCTTAGCGGGACAGGGCCCTCAGCCCCAGCATTTT. It encodes CASSLAGQGPQPQHF. The variable domain in full, with the rest retrieved from reference TRBV7-8 and TRBJ1-5, is GAGVSQSPRYKVAKRGQDVALRCDPISGHVSLFWYQQALGQGPEFLTYFQNEAQLDKSGLPSDRFFAERPEGSVSTLKIQRTQQEDSAVYLCASSLAGQGPQPQHFGDGTRLSIL.